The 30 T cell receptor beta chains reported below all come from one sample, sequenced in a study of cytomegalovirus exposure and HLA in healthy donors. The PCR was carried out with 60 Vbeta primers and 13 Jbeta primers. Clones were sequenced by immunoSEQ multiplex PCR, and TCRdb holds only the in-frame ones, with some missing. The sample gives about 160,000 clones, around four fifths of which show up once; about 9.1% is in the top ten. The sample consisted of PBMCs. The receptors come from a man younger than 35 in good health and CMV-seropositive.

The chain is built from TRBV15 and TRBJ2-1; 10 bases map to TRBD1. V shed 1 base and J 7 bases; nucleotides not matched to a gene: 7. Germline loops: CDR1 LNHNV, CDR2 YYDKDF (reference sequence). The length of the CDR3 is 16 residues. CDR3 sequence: CATSRGRQGALNEQFF. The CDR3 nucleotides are TGTGCCACCAGCAGAGGTCGACAGGGGGCTTTGAATGAGCAGTTCTTC.

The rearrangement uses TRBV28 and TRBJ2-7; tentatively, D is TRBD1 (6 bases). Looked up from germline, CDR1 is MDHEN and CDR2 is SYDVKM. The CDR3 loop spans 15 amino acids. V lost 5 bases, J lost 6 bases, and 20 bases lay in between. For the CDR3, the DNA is TGTGCCAGCAGTCCAGGGACAAGGGTGGGTGCCGAGCAGTACTTC. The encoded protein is CASSPGTRVGAEQYF.

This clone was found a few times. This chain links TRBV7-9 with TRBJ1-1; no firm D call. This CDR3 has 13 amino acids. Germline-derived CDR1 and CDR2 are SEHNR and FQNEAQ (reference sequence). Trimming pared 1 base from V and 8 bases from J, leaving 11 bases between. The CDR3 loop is CASSLGVSGEAFF. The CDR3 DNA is TGTGCCAGCAGCTTAGGGGTTTCCGGGGAAGCTTTCTTT.

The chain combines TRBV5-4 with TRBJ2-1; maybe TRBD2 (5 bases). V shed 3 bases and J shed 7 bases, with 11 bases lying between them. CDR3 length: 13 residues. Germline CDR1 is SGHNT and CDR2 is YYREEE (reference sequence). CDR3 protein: CASSSGLGNEQFF. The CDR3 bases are TGTGCCAGCAGCTCGGGGTTGGGGAATGAGCAGTTCTTC.

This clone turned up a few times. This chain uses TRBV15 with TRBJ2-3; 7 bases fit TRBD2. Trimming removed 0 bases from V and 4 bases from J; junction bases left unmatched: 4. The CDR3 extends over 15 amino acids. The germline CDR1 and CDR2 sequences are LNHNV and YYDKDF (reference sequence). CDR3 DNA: TGTGCCACCAGCAGAGAAGGTGGGGGGGCAGATACGCAGTATTTT. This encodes CATSREGGGADTQYF.

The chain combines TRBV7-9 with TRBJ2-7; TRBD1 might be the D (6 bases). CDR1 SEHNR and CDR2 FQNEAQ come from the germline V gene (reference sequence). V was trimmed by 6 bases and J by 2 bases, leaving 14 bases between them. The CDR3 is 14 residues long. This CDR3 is CASSSRDIPYEQYF. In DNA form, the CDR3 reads TGTGCCAGCAGTAGCCGGGACATTCCCTACGAGCAGTACTTC.

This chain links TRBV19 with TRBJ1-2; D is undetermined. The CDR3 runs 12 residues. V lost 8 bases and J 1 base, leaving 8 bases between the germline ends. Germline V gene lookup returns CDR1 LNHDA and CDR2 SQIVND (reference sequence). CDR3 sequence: CASEGGNYGYTF. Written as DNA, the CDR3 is TGTGCCAGTGAAGGAGGTAACTATGGCTACACCTTC.

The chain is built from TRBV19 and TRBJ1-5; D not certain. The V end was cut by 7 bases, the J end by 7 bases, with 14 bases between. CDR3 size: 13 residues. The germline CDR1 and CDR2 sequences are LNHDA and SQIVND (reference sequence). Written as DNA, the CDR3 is TGTGCCAGTACCTCGGTGGGAGGGCAGCCCCAGCATTTT. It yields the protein CASTSVGGQPQHF.

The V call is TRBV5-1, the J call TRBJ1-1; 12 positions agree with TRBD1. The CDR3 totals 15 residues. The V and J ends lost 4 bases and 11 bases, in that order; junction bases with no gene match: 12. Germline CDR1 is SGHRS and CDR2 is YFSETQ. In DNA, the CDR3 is TGCGCCAGCAGCACTGATGGGACAGGGGGCGACCGGGCTTTCTTT. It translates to CASSTDGTGGDRAFF.

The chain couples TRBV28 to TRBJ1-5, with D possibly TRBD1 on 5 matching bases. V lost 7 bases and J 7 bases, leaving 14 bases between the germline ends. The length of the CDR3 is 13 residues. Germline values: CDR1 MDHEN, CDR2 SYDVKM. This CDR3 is CASTPWKGQPQHF. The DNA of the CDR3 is TGTGCCAGCACCCCTTGGAAGGGGCAGCCCCAGCATTTT.

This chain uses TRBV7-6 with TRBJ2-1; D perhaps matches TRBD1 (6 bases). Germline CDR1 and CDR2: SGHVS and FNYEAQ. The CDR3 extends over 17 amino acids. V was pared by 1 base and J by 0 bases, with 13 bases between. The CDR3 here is CASSLGSGGPSYNEQFF. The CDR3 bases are TGTGCCAGCAGCTTAGGTAGTGGGGGCCCCTCCTACAATGAGCAGTTCTTC.

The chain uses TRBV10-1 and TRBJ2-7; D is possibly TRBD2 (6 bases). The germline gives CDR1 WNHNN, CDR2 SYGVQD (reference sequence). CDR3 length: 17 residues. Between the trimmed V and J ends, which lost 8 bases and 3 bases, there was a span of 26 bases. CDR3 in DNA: TGCGCCAGCGATCTGCGGGGCCTTAACCCAGTGGGCTACGAGCAGTACTTC. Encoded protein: CASDLRGLNPVGYEQYF.

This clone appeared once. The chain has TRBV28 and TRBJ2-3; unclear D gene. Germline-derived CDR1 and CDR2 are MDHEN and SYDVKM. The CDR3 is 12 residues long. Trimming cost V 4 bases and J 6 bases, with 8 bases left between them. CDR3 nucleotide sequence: TGTGCCAGCAGTTCACCCCAGGATACGCAGTATTTT. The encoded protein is CASSSPQDTQYF.

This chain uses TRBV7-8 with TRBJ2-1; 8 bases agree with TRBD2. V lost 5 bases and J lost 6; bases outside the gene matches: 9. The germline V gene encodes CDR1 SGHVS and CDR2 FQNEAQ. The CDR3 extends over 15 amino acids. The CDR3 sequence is CASSAREGPANEQFF. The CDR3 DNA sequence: TGTGCCAGCAGCGCCCGGGAGGGCCCGGCCAATGAGCAGTTCTTC.

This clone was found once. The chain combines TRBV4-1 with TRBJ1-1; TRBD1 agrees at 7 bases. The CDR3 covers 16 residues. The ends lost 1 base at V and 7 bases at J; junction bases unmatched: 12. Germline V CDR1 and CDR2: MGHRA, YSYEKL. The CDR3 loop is CASSQAGQTAPNEAFF. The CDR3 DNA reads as TGCGCCAGCAGCCAAGCGGGACAGACCGCACCCAATGAAGCTTTCTTT.

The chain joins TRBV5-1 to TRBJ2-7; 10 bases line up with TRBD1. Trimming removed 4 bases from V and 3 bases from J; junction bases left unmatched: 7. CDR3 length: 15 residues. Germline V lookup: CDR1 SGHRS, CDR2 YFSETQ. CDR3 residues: CASSRNRDRGYEQYF. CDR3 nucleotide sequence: TGCGCCAGCAGCCGTAACCGGGACAGGGGCTACGAGCAGTACTTC.

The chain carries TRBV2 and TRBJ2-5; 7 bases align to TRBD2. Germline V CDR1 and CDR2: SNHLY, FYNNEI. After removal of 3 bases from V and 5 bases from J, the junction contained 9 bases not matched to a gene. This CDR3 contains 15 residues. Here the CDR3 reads CASSDMGRDGETQYF. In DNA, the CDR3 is TGTGCCAGCAGTGATATGGGGAGGGACGGGGAGACCCAGTACTTC.

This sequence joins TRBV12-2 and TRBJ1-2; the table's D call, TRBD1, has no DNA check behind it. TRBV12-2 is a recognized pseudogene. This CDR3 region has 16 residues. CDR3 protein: CASRLQKYDRGLGYTF. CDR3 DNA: TGTGCAAGTCGCTTACAGAAATACGACAGGGGTCTTGGCTACACCTTC.

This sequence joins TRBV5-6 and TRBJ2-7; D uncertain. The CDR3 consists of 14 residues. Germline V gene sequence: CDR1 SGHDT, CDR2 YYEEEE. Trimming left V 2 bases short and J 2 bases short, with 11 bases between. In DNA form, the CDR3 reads TGTGCCAGCAGCTTAGGAAGTGGGCCCTACGAGCAGTACTTC. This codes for CASSLGSGPYEQYF.

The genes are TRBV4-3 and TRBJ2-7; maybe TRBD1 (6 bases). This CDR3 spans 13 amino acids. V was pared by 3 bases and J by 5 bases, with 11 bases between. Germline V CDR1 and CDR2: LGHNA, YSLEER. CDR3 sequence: CASSQGAEDEQYF. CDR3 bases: TGCGCCAGCAGCCAGGGGGCGGAGGACGAGCAGTACTTC.

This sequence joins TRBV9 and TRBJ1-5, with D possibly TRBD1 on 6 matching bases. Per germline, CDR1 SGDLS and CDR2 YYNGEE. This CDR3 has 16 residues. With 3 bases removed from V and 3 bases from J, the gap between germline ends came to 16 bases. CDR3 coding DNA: TGTGCCAGCAGCGACCATATAGACAGGATCAATCAGCCCCAGCATTTT. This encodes CASSDHIDRINQPQHF. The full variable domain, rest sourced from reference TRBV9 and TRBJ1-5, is DSGVTQTPKHLITATGQRVTLRCSPRSGDLSVYWYQQSLDQGLQFLIQYYNGEERAKGNILERFSAQQFPDLHSELNLSSLELGDSALYFCASSDHIDRINQPQHFGDGTRLSIL.

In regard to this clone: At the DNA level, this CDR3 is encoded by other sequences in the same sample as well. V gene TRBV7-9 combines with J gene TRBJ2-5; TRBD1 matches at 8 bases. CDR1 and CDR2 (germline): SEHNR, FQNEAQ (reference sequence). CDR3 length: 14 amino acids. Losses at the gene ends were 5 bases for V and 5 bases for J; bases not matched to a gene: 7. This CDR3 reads CASSHGQGWETQYF. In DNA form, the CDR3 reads TGTGCCAGCAGCCACGGACAGGGCTGGGAGACCCAGTACTTC.

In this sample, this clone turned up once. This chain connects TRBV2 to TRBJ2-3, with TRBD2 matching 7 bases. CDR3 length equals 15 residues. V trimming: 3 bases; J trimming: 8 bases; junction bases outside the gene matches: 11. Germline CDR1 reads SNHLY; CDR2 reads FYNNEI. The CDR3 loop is CASSDKLVGGGTQYF. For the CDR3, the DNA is TGTGCCAGCAGTGATAAGCTAGTGGGGGGGGGTACGCAGTATTTT.

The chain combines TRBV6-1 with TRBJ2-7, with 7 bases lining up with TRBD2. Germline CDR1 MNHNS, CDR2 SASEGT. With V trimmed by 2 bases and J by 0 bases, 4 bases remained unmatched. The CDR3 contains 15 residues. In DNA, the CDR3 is TGTGCCAGCAGTGAACAAGCGGGATCCTCCTACGAGCAGTACTTC. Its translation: CASSEQAGSSYEQYF.

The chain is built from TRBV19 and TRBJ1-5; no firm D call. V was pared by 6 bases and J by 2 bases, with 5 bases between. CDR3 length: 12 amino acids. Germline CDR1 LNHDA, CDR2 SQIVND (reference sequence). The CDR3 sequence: CASRAGNQPQHF. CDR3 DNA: TGTGCCAGTAGGGCAGGCAATCAGCCCCAGCATTTT.

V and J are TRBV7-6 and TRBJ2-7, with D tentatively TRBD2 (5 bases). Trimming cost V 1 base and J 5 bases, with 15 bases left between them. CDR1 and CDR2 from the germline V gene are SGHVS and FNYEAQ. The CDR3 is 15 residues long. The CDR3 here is CASSLGERTMDEQYF. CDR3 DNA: TGTGCCAGCAGCTTAGGTGAGCGGACGATGGACGAGCAGTACTTC.

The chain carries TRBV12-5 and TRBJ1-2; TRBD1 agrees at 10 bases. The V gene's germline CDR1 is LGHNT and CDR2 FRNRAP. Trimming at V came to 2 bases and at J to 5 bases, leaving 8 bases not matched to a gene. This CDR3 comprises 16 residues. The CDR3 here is CASGLRQGATLYGYTF. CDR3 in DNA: TGTGCTAGTGGTTTGAGACAGGGGGCGACCCTGTATGGCTACACCTTC.

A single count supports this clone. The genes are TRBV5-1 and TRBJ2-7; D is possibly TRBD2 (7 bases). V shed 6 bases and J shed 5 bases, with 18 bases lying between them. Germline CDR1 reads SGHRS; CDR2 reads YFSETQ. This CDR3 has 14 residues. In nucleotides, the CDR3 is TGCGCCAGCACCGCTAGTGGGGGGGCCGACGAGCAGTACTTC. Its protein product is CASTASGGADEQYF.

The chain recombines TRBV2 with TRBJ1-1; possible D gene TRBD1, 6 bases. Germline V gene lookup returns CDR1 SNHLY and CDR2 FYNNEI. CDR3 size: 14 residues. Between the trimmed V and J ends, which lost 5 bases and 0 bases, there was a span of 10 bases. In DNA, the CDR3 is TGTGCCAGCAGTAGGACAGATCTGAACACTGAAGCTTTCTTT. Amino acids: CASSRTDLNTEAFF.

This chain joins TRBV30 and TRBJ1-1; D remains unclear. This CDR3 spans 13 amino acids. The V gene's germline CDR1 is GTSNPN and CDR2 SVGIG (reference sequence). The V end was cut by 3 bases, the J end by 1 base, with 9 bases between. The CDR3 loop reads CAWRRSKNTEAFF. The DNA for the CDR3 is TGTGCCTGGAGGCGAAGTAAGAACACTGAAGCTTTCTTT. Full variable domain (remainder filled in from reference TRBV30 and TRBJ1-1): SQTIHQWPATLVQPVGSPLSLECTVEGTSNPNLYWYRQAAGRGLQLLFYSVGIGQISSEVPQNLSASRPQDRQFILSSKKLLLSDSGFYLCAWRRSKNTEAFFGQGTRLTVV.